The 29 T cell receptor beta chains below were found in one sample sequenced in a study of T cell responses to AZD1222 COVID-19 vaccine. TCRdb keeps only in-frame clones here, not all; method: immunoSEQ multiplex PCR. The table lists about 150,000 clones, 86% of them singletons. The sequences come from peripheral blood, collected on day 0 of MenACWY control vaccination. These receptors all come from an adult in good health.

On this clone: The sample holds other DNA sequences that translate to the same CDR3. V gene TRBV9 combines with J gene TRBJ2-7; D tentatively fits TRBD1 or TRBD2 (5 bases each). The CDR3 spans 14 residues. V was cut by 2 bases and J by 0 bases, with 9 bases left in between. CDR1 is SGDLS, CDR2 YYNGEE, per germline. The CDR3 region has the DNA TGTGCCAGCAGCGTCGGGGCGGTCTCCTACGAGCAGTACTTC. Protein sequence: CASSVGAVSYEQYF.

The rearrangement links TRBV6-5 to TRBJ1-2, with unresolved D. This CDR3 region has 14 residues. V was cut by 8 bases and J by 4 bases, with 17 bases left in between. Germline assignment: CDR1 MNHEY and CDR2 SVGAGI. The CDR3: CASAEDGVSYGYTF. The CDR3, as DNA: TGTGCCAGCGCGGAGGACGGAGTTTCCTATGGCTACACCTTC.

V gene TRBV3-1 (or the pseudogene TRBV3-2) combines with J gene TRBJ2-1; D is unresolved. The CDR3 consists of 13 residues. Germline assignment: CDR1 LGHDT and CDR2 YNNKEL (reference sequence). The V and J ends lost 1 base and 5 bases respectively, with 6 bases between them. CDR3 protein: CASSQGLNNEQFF. CDR3 sequence (DNA): TGTGCCAGCAGCCAAGGTTTGAACAATGAGCAGTTCTTC.

V is TRBV6-5 and J is TRBJ2-7; D possibly corresponds to TRBD2 (5 bases). The CDR3 totals 12 residues. Germline CDR1 reads MNHEY; CDR2 reads SVGAGI. V lost 4 bases and J lost 9, with 13 bases in between. CDR3 DNA: TGTGCCAGCAGTTCCGGCGGAGGTAGGCAGTACTTC. It encodes CASSSGGGRQYF.

The chain employs TRBV19 and TRBJ2-1, with 7 positions matching TRBD2. The CDR3 has 16 residues. Per the germline V gene, CDR1 is LNHDA and CDR2 is SQIVND (reference sequence). V gave up 7 bases and J gave up 1 base; unmatched junction bases: 10. CDR3 sequence (DNA): TGTGCCAGTACCTTAGAACTGGGAGGGTCCTACAATGAGCAGTTCTTC. Translation gives CASTLELGGSYNEQFF.

The chain uses TRBV19 and TRBJ2-7; 7 bases match TRBD1. CDR1 and CDR2 (germline): LNHDA, SQIVND (reference sequence). V lost 8 bases and J lost 1; bases outside the gene matches: 5. This CDR3 contains 13 residues. Here the CDR3 DNA reads TGTGCCAGTTCGACAGGGTATTCCTACGAGCAGTACTTC. Protein product: CASSTGYSYEQYF.

The chain joins TRBV18 to TRBJ2-7; perhaps TRBD2 as D (5 bases). This CDR3 has 12 amino acids. V was pared by 1 base and J by 12 bases, with 13 bases between. Germline-derived CDR1 and CDR2 are KGHSH and LQKENI. CDR3 DNA sequence: TGTGCCAGCTCACCACGCGGGTTAGATCTGTACGTC. This gives the protein CASSPRGLDLYV.

J is TRBJ2-7 and V is TRBV19; 7 bases are a match to TRBD1. V trimming: 2 bases; J trimming: 9 bases; junction bases outside the gene matches: 16. The CDR3 runs 16 residues. Germline V gene lookup returns CDR1 LNHDA and CDR2 SQIVND (reference sequence). CDR3 residues: CASSIFVGTDLRGQYF. DNA of the CDR3: TGTGCCAGTAGTATATTCGTGGGGACAGACCTACGAGGGCAGTACTTC.

This chain joins TRBV27 and TRBJ1-3; D is possibly TRBD1 (5 bases). Germline assignment: CDR1 MNHEY and CDR2 SMNVEV (reference sequence). V lost 6 bases and J lost 3, with 27 bases in between. The CDR3 is made up of 19 amino acids. In DNA, the CDR3 is TGTGCCAGCAGGCCGTCCCCGGCAGGGTGGACGAGACTTGGAAACACCATATATTTT. It yields the protein CASRPSPAGWTRLGNTIYF.

Here the CDR3 DNA reads TGTGCCAGCAGTTCCGTACAGACCGGGGGTGGCACAGATACGCAGTATTTT. The encoded protein is CASSSVQTGGGTDTQYF. The V and J genes are TRBV28 and TRBJ2-3; D perhaps matches TRBD2 (6 bases). V was clipped by 4 bases and J by 1 base, with 18 bases between them. From germline, CDR1 is MDHEN and CDR2 SYDVKM. The CDR3 contains 17 residues.

The chain links TRBV7-9 to TRBJ1-4; unclear D gene. V dropped 1 base and J dropped 8 bases, with 8 bases sitting between them. This CDR3 is built from 13 residues. Looked up from germline, CDR1 is SEHNR and CDR2 is FQNEAQ (reference sequence). The CDR3 DNA reads as TGTGCCAGCAGCTTAGGGGGTCGGGAAAAACTGTTTTTT. This codes for CASSLGGREKLFF. Together with reference TRBV7-9 and TRBJ1-4, the CDR3 gives the full variable domain: DTGVSQNPRHKITKRGQNVTFRCDPISEHNRLYWYRQTLGQGPEFLTYFQNEAQLEKSRLLSDRFSAERPKGSFSTLEIQRTEQGDSAMYLCASSLGGREKLFFGSGTQLSVL.

This chain links TRBV6-1 with TRBJ1-5, with D hard to call. This CDR3 has 15 residues. V was cut by 1 base and J by 5 bases, with 12 bases left in between. The V gene's germline CDR1 is MNHNS and CDR2 SASEGT. For the CDR3, the DNA is TGTGCCAGCAGTGAAGGCGTTGGTATTGATCAGCCCCAGCATTTT. It codes for CASSEGVGIDQPQHF.

The genes are TRBV18 and TRBJ2-3, with 11 positions matching TRBD2. The CDR3 runs 16 residues. The germline CDR1 and CDR2 sequences are KGHSH and LQKENI. V lost 1 base and J lost 2; bases outside the gene matches: 2. This CDR3 is CASSPLAGGPTDTQYF. The DNA for the CDR3 is TGTGCCAGCTCACCACTAGCGGGAGGGCCCACAGATACGCAGTATTTT.

This chain links TRBV18 with TRBJ1-3; D not resolved. This CDR3 has 18 amino acids. V lost 1 base, J lost 0 bases, and 16 bases lay in between. CDR1 and CDR2 from the germline V gene are KGHSH and LQKENI. The CDR3 loop reads CASSPLPPRTSSGNTIYF. DNA of the CDR3: TGTGCCAGCTCACCACTCCCCCCCCGGACCAGCTCTGGAAACACCATATATTTT.

The chain joins TRBV4-1 to TRBJ2-7; D remains unclear. The CDR3 covers 16 residues. The V end lost 5 bases, the J end lost 2 bases, and 19 bases lay between the germline ends. Germline V gene data show CDR1 as MGHRA and CDR2 as YSYEKL. CDR3 amino acids: CASSSRHPGEPYEQYF. CDR3 sequence (DNA): TGCGCCAGCAGCTCTCGGCATCCCGGCGAGCCCTACGAGCAGTACTTC.

The J gene is TRBJ2-1, the V gene TRBV14, with D perhaps matching TRBD1 or TRBD2 (5 bases each). The CDR3 contains 14 residues. Deletions cut 3 bases from V and 2 bases from J, with 8 bases between. The germline gives CDR1 SGHDN, CDR2 FVKESK. CDR3 coding DNA: TGTGCCAGCAGCCAGGGACCCCCCTACAATGAGCAGTTCTTC. Translating gives CASSQGPPYNEQFF.

This rearrangement joins TRBV5-1 to TRBJ1-1; D uncertain. The CDR3 contains 13 residues. V was shortened by 2 bases and J by 8 bases, with 13 bases between the two germline ends. Germline-derived CDR1 and CDR2 are SGHRS and YFSETQ. In DNA form, the CDR3 reads TGCGCCAGCAGCTTTGATCAGCTCGGGGAAGCTTTCTTT. This translates into CASSFDQLGEAFF. Filled out from reference TRBV5-1 and TRBJ1-1, the complete variable domain reads KAGVTQTPRYLIKTRGQQVTLSCSPISGHRSVSWYQQTPGQGLQFLFEYFSETQRNKGNFPGRFSGRQFSNSRSEMNVSTLELGDSALYLCASSFDQLGEAFFGQGTRLTVV.

The V call is TRBV27, the J call TRBJ2-7; weak D call: TRBD1 (5 bases). Trimming removed 3 bases at V and 3 bases at J, with 12 bases between. Germline CDR1 reads MNHEY; CDR2 reads SMNVEV (reference sequence). The CDR3 spans 14 residues. The CDR3 DNA follows: TGTGCCAGCAGTTTCCGCCAGGGCCTCTACGAGCAGTACGTC. This translates into CASSFRQGLYEQYV.

Regarding this clone: The identical CDR3 is also encoded by other nucleotide sequences in the sample. This rearrangement joins TRBV4-2 to TRBJ1-6; tentatively, D is TRBD1 (5 bases). The CDR3 sequence is 13 residues long. In germline, CDR1 is LGHNA, CDR2 YNFKEQ. V lost 3 bases, J lost 8 bases, and 8 bases lay in between. Written as DNA, the CDR3 is TGTGCCAGCAGCCAGGGAGGGGATTCACCCCTCCACTTT. Translating gives CASSQGGDSPLHF.

CDR3 residues: CASSKDRNNSPLHF. The CDR3 DNA follows: TGCGCCAGCAGCAAGGACAGAAATAATTCACCCCTCCACTTT. The rearrangement uses TRBV5-1 and TRBJ1-6; a weak D match, TRBD1 (6 bases). V lost 4 bases to trimming and J lost 5 bases, with 10 bases between them. From germline, CDR1 is SGHRS and CDR2 YFSETQ. This CDR3 spans 14 amino acids.

The chain has TRBV6-6 and TRBJ2-1, with a tentative D call TRBD2 (5 bases). The CDR3 totals 16 residues. V gave up 7 bases and J gave up 7 bases, with 23 bases separating them. Looked up from germline, CDR1 is MNHNY and CDR2 is SVGAGI (reference sequence). The CDR3 bases are TGTGCCAGCATGGCTCCGGGATCTGCAATTGGAAATGAGCAGTTCTTC. Translation: CASMAPGSAIGNEQFF.

A single count supports this clone. V and J are TRBV11-3 and TRBJ2-1, with 8 bases lining up with TRBD2. CDR1 is SGHNT, CDR2 YENEEA, per germline. The V and J ends lost 5 bases and 10 bases, in that order; junction bases with no gene match: 19. CDR3 length equals 17 residues. The CDR3 DNA reads TGTGCCAGCAGCGGGCTTTTCGGGTCGGGAGGGCCTGGGGAGCAGTTCTTC. Protein product: CASSGLFGSGGPGEQFF.

The chain couples TRBV28 to TRBJ1-4; 7 nucleotides agree with TRBD1. The V segment lost 4 bases and the J segment 4 bases; nucleotides outside the gene matches: 3. Germline values: CDR1 MDHEN, CDR2 SYDVKM. This CDR3 has 14 amino acids. As DNA, the CDR3 is TGTGCCAGCAGTTCAGGACAGGATAATGAAAAACTGTTTTTT. Amino acid sequence: CASSSGQDNEKLFF.

CDR3 nucleotide sequence: TGTGCCTGGAGGACAGGGGGTCGGGGCAATGAGCAGTTCTTC. Residues: CAWRTGGRGNEQFF. V is TRBV30 and J is TRBJ2-1, with TRBD1 matching over 9 bases. Germline V gene data show CDR1 as GTSNPN and CDR2 as SVGIG (reference sequence). With V trimmed by 3 bases and J by 6 bases, 6 bases remained unmatched. This CDR3 comprises 14 residues.

The chain couples TRBV19 to TRBJ2-7, with D maybe TRBD1 (6 bases). Trimming took off 4 bases at V and 0 bases at J, with 16 bases between the two ends. Germline V gene sequence: CDR1 LNHDA, CDR2 SQIVND (reference sequence). The CDR3 extends over 16 amino acids. In nucleotides, the CDR3 is TGTGCCAGTAGTACACCCCGGGGCAGGGGCTCCTACGAGCAGTACTTC. Its translation: CASSTPRGRGSYEQYF. Looking up the rest from reference TRBV19 and TRBJ2-7 gives the full variable domain: DGGITQSPKYLFRKEGQNVTLSCEQNLNHDAMYWYRQDPGQGLRLIYYSQIVNDFQKGDIAEGYSVSREKKESFPLTVTSAQKNPTAFYLCASSTPRGRGSYEQYFGPGTRLTVT.

The chain couples TRBV7-9 to TRBJ1-3, with D perhaps matching TRBD1 (6 bases). V lost 4 bases and J lost 4, with 17 bases in between. CDR3 length: 16 residues. The germline gives CDR1 SEHNR, CDR2 FQNEAQ (reference sequence). The CDR3 sequence is CASSSWGGVGGNTIYF. The CDR3 coding sequence is TGTGCCAGCAGCTCCTGGGGGGGCGTTGGAGGAAACACCATATATTTT.

The chain is built from TRBV10-2 and TRBJ2-7; 10 bases agree with TRBD1. In germline, CDR1 is WSHSY, CDR2 SAAADI. The V and J ends lost 1 base and 2 bases, in that order; junction bases with no gene match: 5. The CDR3 sequence is 16 residues long. Here the CDR3 DNA reads TGCGCCAGCAGTGAGTTTGGGGACAGGGGTACCTACGAGCAGTACGTC. Protein: CASSEFGDRGTYEQYV.

The V and J genes are TRBV5-1 and TRBJ2-5, with 7 bases matching TRBD2. Losses at the gene ends were 1 base for V and 2 bases for J; bases not matched to a gene: 11. The germline gives CDR1 SGHRS, CDR2 YFSETQ. This CDR3 comprises 17 residues. Written as DNA, the CDR3 is TGCGCCAGCAGCTTGTGGGAGGGGTTCGATCGTCAAGAGACCCAGTACTTC. This gives the protein CASSLWEGFDRQETQYF.

The genes are TRBV20-1 and TRBJ2-7; 8 positions agree with TRBD1. The J segment lost 4 bases and the V segment lost 3 bases, leaving 2 bases of the junction unmatched. Germline V gene sequence: CDR1 DFQATT, CDR2 SNEGSKA (reference sequence). The CDR3 has 12 amino acids. This chain's CDR3 is CSASGQGYEQYF. In DNA form, the CDR3 reads TGCAGTGCTAGTGGACAGGGATACGAGCAGTACTTC.